This TCR beta chain was profiled in a study of radiation and T cells in renal cell carcinoma. The study, taken as a whole, reports: Dominant CDR3 motifs occupied more repertoire in irradiated than control tumors. Irradiated tumors had higher TCR clonality than control tumors. Tumor samples were small regions of roughly 1 g.

Described treatment: treatment-naive control, cytoreductive nephrectomy. Sequenced control tumors were from about a dozen males and several females, median age around 50. Assay used: immunoSEQ multiplex PCR; TCRdb lists only in-frame clones, some missing. The repertoire has about 9,700 clones, over 55% of them found once; the top ten carry 13% to 15%. Germline-derived CDR1 and CDR2 are MDHEN and SYDVKM. The CDR3 extends over 15 amino acids. Trimming removed 11 bases from V and 4 bases from J; junction bases left unmatched: 13. To note about this clone: Its target is not known.

The sample consisted of tumor tissue, taken from a patient whose treatment was nephrectomy without radiotherapy. The chain joins TRBV28 to TRBJ2-1; 8 bases match TRBD2. The TCR sequence derives from a man aged 55 to 70 with renal cell carcinoma. CDR3 protein: CAVTLGGAGYNEQFF. CDR3 coding DNA: TGTGCCGTAACCCTCGGGGGGGCGGGTTACAATGAGCAGTTCTTC.